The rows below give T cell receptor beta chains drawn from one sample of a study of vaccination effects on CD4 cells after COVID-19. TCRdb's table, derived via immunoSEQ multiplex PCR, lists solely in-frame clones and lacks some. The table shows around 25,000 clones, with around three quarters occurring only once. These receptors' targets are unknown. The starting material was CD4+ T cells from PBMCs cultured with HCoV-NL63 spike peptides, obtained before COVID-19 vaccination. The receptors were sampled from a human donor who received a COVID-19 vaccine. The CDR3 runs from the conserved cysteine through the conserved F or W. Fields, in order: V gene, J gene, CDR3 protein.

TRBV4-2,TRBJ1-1,CASSQDMYMNTEAFF
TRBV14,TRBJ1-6,CASSQDPTGILSPLHF
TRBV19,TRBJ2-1,CASSIDSFKNEQFF
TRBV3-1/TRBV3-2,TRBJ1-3,CASSQATVSGNTIYF
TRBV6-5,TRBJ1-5,CASRADEGGNQPQHF
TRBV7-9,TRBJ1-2,CASSIVAYGYTF
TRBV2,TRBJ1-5,CASRGTYSNQPQHF
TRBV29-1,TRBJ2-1,CSVEELGKKQFF
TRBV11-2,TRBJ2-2,CASSLGGWAVNTGELFF
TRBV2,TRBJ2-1,CASSRLAGYNEQFF
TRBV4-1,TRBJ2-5,CASSQEGLPKETQYF